This T cell receptor beta chain was obtained from a study of blood T cell repertoires in COVID-19. Study-level information: Acute and convalescent COVID-19 specimens originated in the United States, Italy and Spain. In each case, the material was cDNA or gDNA derived from T cells, B-cell-depleted T cells, or PBMCs.

V was clipped by 4 bases and J by 2 bases; unmatched bases: 3. This CDR3 region has 14 residues. Germline V gene data show CDR1 as SGHTA and CDR2 as FQGNSA. Seattle patients were enrolled during active infection and followed longitudinally. Per the authors' pipeline: Researchers report that nucleated cell counts were estimated from reference gene primer amplification. Assay used: immunoSEQ multiplex PCR; TCRdb lists only in-frame clones, some missing. V and J calls and clone size come straight from that table; D and trimming were deduced from the DNA. The top ten clones hold 9.5% to 13% of a sample with tens of thousands of clones, about 83% of them seen once.

The sequence was obtained from a man aged 45-65 years with COVID-19, enrolled during active disease. The sequenced material came from peripheral blood. The chain is built from TRBV7-2 and TRBJ2-7, with TRBD1 matching over 9 bases. This CDR3 is CASSSYRGPYEQYF. The CDR3 DNA follows: TGTGCCAGCAGCTCGTACAGGGGGCCCTACGAGCAGTACTTC.